The 25 T cell receptor beta chains below come from one sample, sequenced in a study of regulatory T cells in long-lasting Graves disease. Assembly of TCR beta libraries relied on iRepertoire HTBI primers together with Arm-PCR of CDR3 regions. TCRdb passed the multiplex PCR reads through MiXCR, listing each CDR3 protein once. The data hold fewer than 650,000 distinct CDR3 sequences, with roughly 15% observed a single time. Time point denoted: newly diagnosed GD, antithyroid drugs for less than 3 months. Preparation of the TCR library used RNA extracted from PBMCs. The sample was also reused in another study, on T cells in Graves' hyperthyroidism and ophthalmopathy.

The sample in question was peripheral blood mononuclear cells (PBMCs), obtained at new diagnosis, from a patient treated with antithyroid drugs. Source of these receptors: a man younger than 30 with Graves disease.

This clonotype came up a few times. This chain joins TRBV5-1 and TRBJ1-2; 9 bases map to TRBD1. Germline trimming cut 1 base from V and 2 bases from J; bases unmatched to any gene: 3. CDR1 and CDR2 from the germline V gene are SGHRS and YFSETQ. The CDR3 has 15 amino acids. This CDR3 is CASSLRGTGNYGYTF. CDR3 nucleotides: TGCGCCAGCAGCTTGAGGGGGACAGGGAACTATGGCTACACCTTC.

This clonotype came up many times. This chain links TRBV18 with TRBJ1-1, with D unclear. Trimming removed 7 bases from V and 1 base from J, with 10 bases in between. CDR1 is KGHSH and CDR2 is LQKENI in the germline V gene. CDR3 length equals 13 residues. The CDR3 here is CASLPNSNTEAFF. The CDR3 DNA reads as TGTGCCAGCTTACCCAACTCGAACACTGAAGCTTTCTTT. The full variable domain, in which reference TRBV18 and TRBJ1-1 provide the parts outside the CDR3, is NAGVMQNPRHLVRRRGQEARLRCSPMKGHSHVYWYRQLPEEGLKFMVYLQKENIIDESGMPKERFSAEFPKEGPSILRIQQVVRGDSAAYFCASLPNSNTEAFFGQGTRLTVV.

In its sample, this clonotype was seen many times. V and J are TRBV12-3 or TRBV12-4 and TRBJ2-1, with 7 bases lining up with TRBD2. This CDR3 is built from 14 residues. The junction had 10 bases not matched to a gene; V was cut back by 7 bases and J by 7 bases. The CDR3 sequence: CASTTFAGDNEQFF. The CDR3 coding sequence is TGTGCCAGCACCACTTTCGCGGGGGATAATGAGCAGTTCTTC.

This clonotype is a singleton in its sample. The J gene is TRBJ2-7, the V gene TRBV27; no firm D call. CDR1 MNHEY and CDR2 SMNVEV come from the germline V gene (reference sequence). V was clipped by 5 bases and J by 3 bases, with 14 bases between them. The CDR3 length is 14 residues. The CDR3 DNA follows: TGTGCCAGCAGTCCCAGGAAGAAGCGCTACGAGCAGTACTTC. Residues: CASSPRKKRYEQYF.

This clonotype appeared many times. The chain carries TRBV2 and TRBJ1-5, with 10 positions matching TRBD1. The trim removed 4 bases at V and 3 bases at J, leaving 6 bases unmatched. The CDR3 contains 16 residues. Germline V CDR1 and CDR2: SNHLY, FYNNEI. In DNA, the CDR3 is TGTGCCAGCAGTGGCAGACAGGGGGCTGACAATCAGCCCCAGCATTTT. This codes for CASSGRQGADNQPQHF.

The V gene is TRBV6-5, the J gene TRBJ2-2; the match to TRBD2 covers 8 bases. The germline gives CDR1 MNHEY, CDR2 SVGAGI. This CDR3 spans 18 amino acids. V was clipped by 2 bases and J by 5 bases; unmatched bases: 13. The chain's CDR3 is CASSYRAGRGARTGELFF. The CDR3 DNA is TGTGCCAGCAGTTACCGCGCAGGGCGGGGGGCGAGAACCGGGGAGCTGTTTTTT.

The chain recombines TRBV5-1 with TRBJ1-2, with D maybe TRBD1 (5 bases). V lost 1 base and J 0 bases, leaving 16 bases between the germline ends. CDR3 length: 17 residues. Germline assignment: CDR1 SGHRS and CDR2 YFSETQ. The CDR3 loop reads CASSLRRGAGANYGYTF. The CDR3 nucleotides are TGCGCCAGCAGCTTGAGGAGAGGGGCCGGAGCTAACTATGGCTACACCTTC.

This clonotype was seen at least ten times. The V gene is TRBV7-2, the J gene TRBJ1-6; D is ambiguous. V was clipped by 0 bases and J by 8 bases, with 11 bases between them. This CDR3 contains 15 residues. The germline CDR1 and CDR2 sequences are SGHTA and FQGNSA. As DNA, the CDR3 is TGTGCCAGCAGCTTAGCGCCCCCCCCTGATTCACCCCTCCACTTT. Translated: CASSLAPPPDSPLHF.

The genes are TRBV9 and TRBJ2-7, with D perhaps matching TRBD2 (5 bases). The J call is in doubt because the DNA end fits TRBJ2-5 better. The V gene's germline CDR1 is SGDLS and CDR2 YYNGEE. The CDR3 has 15 residues. The CDR3 sequence: CASSTPSFAAETQYF. The CDR3 coding sequence is TGTGCCAGCAGCACCCCTAGCTTCGCTGCGGAGACCCAGTACTTC.

In its sample, this clonotype was seen many times. The chain is built from TRBV3-1 and TRBJ1-1; tentatively, D is TRBD1 (5 bases). Germline V gene sequence: CDR1 LGHDT, CDR2 YNNKEL (reference sequence). Trimming shortened V by 1 base and J by 0 bases, and 12 bases separated the two germline ends. The CDR3 contains 16 residues. CDR3 sequence reads: CASSQATGRLNTEAFF. In nucleotides, the CDR3 is TGTGCCAGCAGCCAAGCGACGGGACGGTTGAACACTGAAGCTTTCTTT.

In its sample, this clonotype was seen many times. The rearrangement joins TRBV20-1 to TRBJ2-1; possibly TRBD1 for D (6 bases). The length of the CDR3 is 15 residues. Germline CDR1 DFQATT, CDR2 SNEGSKA (reference sequence). The V end was cut by 3 bases, the J end by 0 bases, with 12 bases between. The chain's CDR3 is CSASWGRGSYNEQFF. The CDR3 DNA is TGCAGTGCTAGTTGGGGCAGGGGCTCCTACAATGAGCAGTTCTTC.

This clonotype was seen a few times. The chain has TRBV20-1 and TRBJ1-2, with unresolved D. CDR1 and CDR2 (germline): DFQATT, SNEGSKA (reference sequence). This CDR3 is built from 11 residues. The V end lost 2 bases, the J end lost 4 bases, and 5 bases lay between the germline ends. The CDR3 nucleotides read TGCAGTGCTAGATGGGGCTATGGCTACACCTTC. Protein: CSARWGYGYTF.

This clonotype was observed at least ten times. The V gene is TRBV11-2, the J gene TRBJ2-5; D is possibly TRBD2 (6 bases). This CDR3 is 16 amino acids long. Trimming removed 5 bases from V and 0 bases from J, with 16 bases in between. Germline CDR1 SGHAT, CDR2 FQNNGV. In nucleotides, the CDR3 is TGTGCCAGCAGCGGTCGGGGGTTTGCCTACCAAGAGACCCAGTACTTC. It is translated as CASSGRGFAYQETQYF.

This clonotype was counted between two and nine times. This chain joins TRBV30 and TRBJ1-1; D not resolved. There are 12 residues in the CDR3. Germline CDR1 GTSNPN, CDR2 SVGIG (reference sequence). V lost 3 bases and J lost 6, with 11 bases in between. The CDR3 here is CAWRGKGPEAFF. The CDR3 nucleotides are TGTGCCTGGAGGGGAAAGGGCCCTGAAGCTTTCTTT.

This chain connects TRBV5-1 to TRBJ2-3; D is ambiguous. CDR1 and CDR2 (germline): SGHRS, YFSETQ. V lost 5 bases and J 11 bases, leaving 15 bases between the germline ends. The CDR3 is 12 amino acids. CDR3 coding DNA: TGCGCCAGCAGTACAGACGCAGGTGGGCAGTATTTT. Its protein is CASSTDAGGQYF.

The table lists this clonotype with many counts. V gene TRBV12-3 or TRBV12-4 combines with J gene TRBJ1-1; D is possibly TRBD1 (6 bases). This CDR3 contains 16 residues. Trimming removed 0 bases at V and 1 base at J, with 12 bases between. CDR3 DNA sequence: TGTGCCAGCAGTTTAGCGACAGGCCCTGGGAACACTGAAGCTTTCTTT. Its protein product is CASSLATGPGNTEAFF.

This clonotype appeared a few times. The J gene is TRBJ2-7, the V gene TRBV7-2; TRBD1 matches at 8 bases. V lost 2 bases, J lost 9 bases, and 6 bases stayed unmatched. This CDR3 region has 13 residues. Per the germline V gene, CDR1 is SGHTA and CDR2 is FQGNSA. The CDR3 reads CASSLNRGRWQYF. For the CDR3, the DNA is TGTGCCAGCAGCTTAAACAGGGGGAGGTGGCAGTACTTC.

The chain carries TRBV11-3 and TRBJ1-4, with 8 positions matching TRBD1. Germline CDR1 and CDR2: SGHNT and YENEEA. This CDR3 comprises 15 residues. After removal of 10 bases from V and 4 bases from J, the junction contained 11 bases not matched to a gene. The CDR3 loop is CATLQGELFNEKLFF. For the CDR3, the DNA is TGTGCCACCTTACAGGGGGAGTTGTTTAATGAAAAACTGTTTTTT. Combining the CDR3 with reference TRBV11-3 and TRBJ1-4 gives the whole variable domain EAGVVQSPRYKIIEKKQPVAFWCNPISGHNTLYWYLQNLGQGPELLIRYENEEAVDDSQLPKDRFSAERLKGVDSTLKIQPAELGDSAVYLCATLQGELFNEKLFFGSGTQLSVL.

This clonotype was counted many times. This chain uses TRBV15 with TRBJ2-3; no clear D. V was pared by 4 bases and J by 1 base, with 12 bases between. Germline V gene data show CDR1 as LNHNV and CDR2 as YYDKDF (reference sequence). The length of the CDR3 is 15 residues. The CDR3 DNA reads TGTGCCACCAGCACCCAGTGGGGTGGCACAGATACGCAGTATTTT. Translating it yields CATSTQWGGTDTQYF.

This clonotype was seen a few times. The V gene is TRBV6-5, the J gene TRBJ2-3; D might be TRBD2 (5 bases). Trimming removed 4 bases at V and 5 bases at J, with 22 bases between. Germline CDR1 and CDR2: MNHEY and SVGAGI. The CDR3 length is 17 residues. The CDR3: CASSFGIPWPRGDTQYF. CDR3 nucleotide sequence: TGTGCCAGCAGTTTTGGGATACCCTGGCCTCGGGGAGATACGCAGTATTTT.

Many counts were recorded for this clonotype. This chain joins TRBV12-3 or TRBV12-4 and TRBJ1-1; TRBD1 matches at 7 bases. The ends lost 6 bases at V and 1 base at J; junction bases unmatched: 8. This CDR3 has 15 amino acids. CDR3 amino acids: CASRRQGLRNTEAFF. The CDR3 region has the DNA TGTGCCAGCAGGCGACAGGGACTAAGGAACACTGAAGCTTTCTTT.

In its sample, this clonotype was seen many times. The chain combines TRBV30 with TRBJ2-5, with TRBD2 matching over 9 bases. CDR1 is GTSNPN, CDR2 SVGIG, per germline (reference sequence). This CDR3 has 15 amino acids. With V trimmed by 0 bases and J by 6 bases, 8 bases remained unmatched. The CDR3 region has the DNA TGTGCCTGGAGTGTACGCGATAGCGGGAGACAGACCCAGTACTTC. Its protein product is CAWSVRDSGRQTQYF.

The sample holds a few counts of this clonotype. V usage is TRBV12-3 or TRBV12-4 and J usage is TRBJ1-6; 7 positions agree with TRBD1. After removal of 5 bases from V and 7 bases from J, the junction contained 11 bases not matched to a gene. This CDR3 spans 16 amino acids. This CDR3 reads CASSLGGTAANSPLHF. In nucleotides, the CDR3 is TGTGCCAGCAGTCTTGGCGGGACAGCAGCGAATTCACCCCTCCACTTT.

This clonotype was detected a few times. The V call is TRBV19, the J call TRBJ2-1; no clear D gene. Germline V lookup: CDR1 LNHDA, CDR2 SQIVND (reference sequence). The CDR3 is made up of 14 amino acids. The V end was cut by 0 bases, the J end by 7 bases, with 10 bases between. CDR3 nucleotides: TGTGCCAGTAGTATAGATACCGCCCATAATGAGCAGTTCTTC. As protein: CASSIDTAHNEQFF. The complete variable domain, with remaining parts taken from reference TRBV19 and TRBJ2-1, reads DGGITQSPKYLFRKEGQNVTLSCEQNLNHDAMYWYRQDPGQGLRLIYYSQIVNDFQKGDIAEGYSVSREKKESFPLTVTSAQKNPTAFYLCASSIDTAHNEQFFGPGTRLTVL.

This clonotype was observed a few times. The gene calls are TRBV7-9 and TRBJ2-7; the match to TRBD2 covers 12 bases. CDR1 SEHNR and CDR2 FQNEAQ come from the germline V gene (reference sequence). This CDR3 has 15 amino acids. The V segment lost 0 bases and the J segment 9 bases; nucleotides outside the gene matches: 6. The CDR3 loop is CASSLAASGRAGQYF. In DNA, the CDR3 is TGTGCCAGCAGCTTAGCGGCTAGCGGGAGGGCCGGGCAGTACTTC.